These 14 T cell receptor beta chains originate from one sample sequenced in a study of shared clonotypes between healthy human individuals. Data came from immunoSEQ multiplex PCR; TCRdb stores just in-frame clones and leaves some out. The sample shows more than 400,000 clones, about 85% of them seen only once. Sequenced sample: PBMCs. The origin of the receptors is a woman in her forties in good health. Some clones in this sample may be carry-over from other donors' samples.

V and J are TRBV4-1 and TRBJ2-1; a possible D gene is TRBD2 (6 bases). Germline loops: CDR1 MGHRA, CDR2 YSYEKL. This CDR3 region has 17 residues. V was shortened by 0 bases and J by 4 bases, with 16 bases between the two germline ends. In DNA, the CDR3 is TGCGCCAGCAGCCAAGAAGGCAATAGCGGTGTATACAATGAGCAGTTCTTC. Translated, it gives CASSQEGNSGVYNEQFF.

V and J are TRBV29-1 and TRBJ2-3; D gene ambiguous. V lost 7 bases and J 0 bases, leaving 14 bases between the germline ends. This CDR3 contains 14 residues. Germline CDR1 SQVTM, CDR2 ANQGSEA. CDR3 bases: TGCAGCGCCTGTAAGGAAAGGAGCACAGATACGCAGTATTTT. It is translated as CSACKERSTDTQYF.

A word on this clone: This is likely an artifact of a read error, given a far larger clone one base away. V usage is TRBV7-8 and J usage is TRBJ2-7, with D unresolved. The CDR3 is 12 amino acids. Germline CDR1 is SGHVS and CDR2 is FQNEAQ. The CDR3 DNA follows: TGTACCAGCAGCCAAGGCCCCGAGCAGGTTCCCTTC. Protein: CTSSQGPEQVPF.

The V and J genes are TRBV30 and TRBJ1-2, with a tentative D call TRBD1 (5 bases). The length of the CDR3 is 12 residues. CDR1 is GTSNPN, CDR2 SVGIG, per germline (reference sequence). V gave up 5 bases and J gave up 7 bases, with 14 bases separating them. For the CDR3, the DNA is TGTGCCTGGGGCGGGGCCGTGGGTGGCTACACCTTC. This encodes CAWGGAVGGYTF.

This chain uses TRBV19 with TRBJ1-1; TRBD1 might be the D (5 bases). This CDR3 contains 11 residues. V shed 10 bases and J shed 11 bases, with 17 bases lying between them. Germline V gene data show CDR1 as LNHDA and CDR2 as SQIVND (reference sequence). The CDR3 nucleotides read TGTGCCACCGACTGGGGGGGAGAGGCTTTCTTT. Its protein is CATDWGGEAFF.

The rearrangement uses TRBV6-4 and TRBJ2-4; D may be TRBD2 (7 bases). CDR1 MRHNA and CDR2 SNTAGT come from the germline V gene. This CDR3 contains 16 residues. V shed 5 bases and J shed 6 bases, with 20 bases lying between them. The CDR3 DNA reads as TGTGCCAGCAGTCCGAGCGGGACCGAAGGGGGAAACATTCAGTACTTC. Its translation is CASSPSGTEGGNIQYF.

This clone was observed a handful of times. J is TRBJ1-2 and V is TRBV28; the match to TRBD1 covers 8 bases. This CDR3 contains 17 residues. Germline V gives CDR1 MDHEN, CDR2 SYDVKM. The trim removed 6 bases at V and 3 bases at J, leaving 15 bases unmatched. The CDR3: CASSLRTGSVVHYGYTF. The CDR3 DNA reads TGTGCCAGCAGCCTACGGACAGGGAGCGTCGTCCACTATGGCTACACCTTC.

This clone was observed many times. This same CDR3 is encoded by further DNA sequences in the sample. The chain carries TRBV28 and TRBJ2-3, with TRBD1 identical over 9 bases. CDR3 length: 16 amino acids. Per germline, CDR1 MDHEN and CDR2 SYDVKM. J gave up 5 bases and V 5 bases, and 11 bases lay outside the gene matches. CDR3 DNA: TGTGCCAGCAGTCCCCCCCGGGACAGGGAAAAAGATACGCAGTATTTT. Its protein product is CASSPPRDREKDTQYF.

The chain couples TRBV4-2 to TRBJ2-3; no clear D. Germline V CDR1 and CDR2: LGHNA, YNFKEQ. The CDR3 runs to 15 residues. V was clipped by 2 bases and J by 0 bases, with 9 bases between them. CDR3 sequence: CASSQPDGSTDTQYF. CDR3 sequence (DNA): TGTGCCAGCAGCCAACCGGACGGAAGCACAGATACGCAGTATTTT.

This clone was seen a single time. The chain carries TRBV29-1 and TRBJ2-1; TRBD2 aligns across 12 bases. The CDR3 runs 14 residues. V trimming: 6 bases; J trimming: 4 bases; junction bases outside the gene matches: 4. Looked up from germline, CDR1 is SQVTM and CDR2 is ANQGSEA. CDR3 nucleotide sequence: TGCAGCGTCCAACTAGCGGGGGGTTACAATGAGCAGTTCTTC. Translated, it gives CSVQLAGGYNEQFF.

This clone showed up many times. In the same sample, other DNA sequences code for this CDR3. The CDR3 DNA follows: TGTGCCAGCAGTCCACAGTGGGGGGGGAGTCAGCCCCAGCATTTT. Translated: CASSPQWGGSQPQHF. The V call is TRBV6-1, the J call TRBJ1-5; a weak D match, TRBD1 (5 bases). Trimming stripped 5 bases from V and 6 bases from J, with 17 bases between. Germline values: CDR1 MNHNS, CDR2 SASEGT. The CDR3 is made up of 15 amino acids.

This chain uses TRBV7-2 with TRBJ2-1; no clear D gene. Germline V CDR1 and CDR2: SGHTA, FQGNSA. V lost 1 base and J 5 bases, leaving 6 bases between the germline ends. The CDR3 loop spans 13 amino acids. The CDR3 DNA reads as TGTGCCAGCAGCTTAGTAGTACACAATGAGCAGTTCTTC. It is translated as CASSLVVHNEQFF.

J is TRBJ2-1 and V is TRBV7-2; D is perhaps TRBD1 (6 bases). Germline lookup yields CDR1 SGHTA and CDR2 FQGNSA. Trimming removed 3 bases from V and 5 bases from J, with 11 bases in between. There are 14 residues in the CDR3. CDR3 loop: CASSFAGAHNEQFF. For the CDR3, the DNA is TGTGCCAGCAGCTTTGCAGGGGCGCACAATGAGCAGTTCTTC.

V is TRBV11-2 and J is TRBJ2-1; D is perhaps TRBD1 (7 bases). The germline CDR1 and CDR2 sequences are SGHAT and FQNNGV. V was cut by 5 bases and J by 13 bases, with 15 bases left in between. There are 12 residues in the CDR3. The CDR3 loop is CASSPRDRPQFF. The DNA for the CDR3 is TGTGCCAGCAGCCCGCGGGACAGACCCCAGTTCTTC.